Following are 9 T cell receptor beta chains from one sample sequenced in a study of cytomegalovirus exposure and HLA in healthy donors (dated by TCRdb to 2016 to 2017). Receptor amplification or capture employed the immunoSEQ multiplex PCR assay. For the multiplex PCR, a mixture combining 60 forward primers for TCR Vbeta segments and 13 reverse primers for TCR Jbeta segments was used. TCRdb retrieved this table from immuneACCESS and kept in-frame rearrangements only. Not all clones are present; in checked studies, unresolved V genes account for under half, and no reason is known for the remainder. Within this sample are roughly 250,000 clones, with 80% of them counted one time only. About 0.28% of the sample is in the top ten clones. The specimen sequenced was PBMCs. These receptors were obtained from a girl aged 2-10 years in good health and CMV-seronegative.

The rearrangement uses TRBV5-4 and TRBJ2-1, with 7 bases fitting TRBD2. Germline lookup yields CDR1 SGHNT and CDR2 YYREEE (reference sequence). The J segment lost 8 bases and the V segment lost 4 bases, leaving 9 bases of the junction unmatched. The CDR3 runs 14 residues. CDR3 amino acids: CASSPFLGGDEQFF. The DNA of the CDR3 is TGTGCCAGCAGCCCGTTCCTTGGGGGGGATGAGCAGTTCTTC.

The CDR3 DNA follows: TGTGCCTGGAGACAGGGCTACGAGCAGTACTTC. Translating gives CAWRQGYEQYF. This sequence joins TRBV30 and TRBJ2-7, with TRBD1 as a possible D gene (6 bases). The V end was cut by 3 bases, the J end by 3 bases, with 6 bases between. The CDR3 length is 11 residues. Germline CDR1 reads GTSNPN; CDR2 reads SVGIG (reference sequence).

J is TRBJ1-2 and V is TRBV21-1; the table's D call, TRBD1, has no DNA check behind it. TRBV21-1 is a documented pseudogene. The CDR3 extends over 13 amino acids. The DNA of the CDR3 is TGTGCCAGCAGCAAAGCAGGGGGCGGTGGCTACACCTTC. Its protein product is CASSKAGGGGYTF.

This clone showed up just once. The J gene is TRBJ2-1, the V gene TRBV9, with 8 bases that match TRBD2. V lost 1 base, J lost 8 bases, and 11 bases stayed unmatched. Germline values: CDR1 SGDLS, CDR2 YYNGEE. The CDR3 runs 16 residues. In nucleotides, the CDR3 is TGTGCCAGCAGCGTATACAGCGGGAGTGGGGCCCATGAGCAGTTCTTC. Translation: CASSVYSGSGAHEQFF.

The V and J genes are TRBV14 and TRBJ2-1, with TRBD1 identical over 9 bases. Germline assignment: CDR1 SGHDN and CDR2 FVKESK. The CDR3 loop spans 15 amino acids. V dropped 4 bases and J dropped 5; count of bases not matched to a gene: 6. CDR3 bases: TGTGCCAGCAGCCCTGGACAGGGGAAAAACAATGAGCAGTTCTTC. It yields the protein CASSPGQGKNNEQFF.

The chain uses TRBV27 and TRBJ2-5; D unresolved. Germline V gene data show CDR1 as MNHEY and CDR2 as SMNVEV (reference sequence). The germline V and J ends were trimmed by 2 bases and 2 bases, with 12 bases remaining between them. This CDR3 is 15 amino acids long. The CDR3 protein is CASSLSSRLQETQYF. The CDR3 nucleotides are TGTGCCAGCAGTTTAAGCTCTCGCCTACAAGAGACCCAGTACTTC.

The chain recombines TRBV7-2 with TRBJ2-3, with 14 bases lining up with TRBD2. This CDR3 has 18 residues. CDR1 is SGHTA, CDR2 FQGNSA, per germline. Losses at the gene ends were 5 bases for V and 3 bases for J; bases not matched to a gene: 10. CDR3 amino acids: CASSQRQTSGGVTDTQYF. DNA for the CDR3: TGTGCCAGCAGCCAACGACAGACTAGCGGGGGGGTAACAGATACGCAGTATTTT.

The chain couples TRBV6-5 to TRBJ2-1; TRBD2 might be the D (5 bases). This CDR3 comprises 16 residues. The germline CDR1 and CDR2 sequences are MNHEY and SVGAGI. V lost 2 bases, J lost 0 bases, and 11 bases lay in between. CDR3: CASSYGLGSSYNEQFF. Written as DNA, the CDR3 is TGTGCCAGCAGTTACGGTCTAGGGAGCTCCTACAATGAGCAGTTCTTC.

The V and J genes are TRBV9 and TRBJ2-2; tentatively, D is TRBD2 (5 bases). The germline V gene encodes CDR1 SGDLS and CDR2 YYNGEE. Trimming cost V 0 bases and J 4 bases, with 7 bases left between them. CDR3 length: 14 residues. The CDR3 spells CASSVGGSTGELFF. For the CDR3, the DNA is TGTGCCAGCAGCGTAGGAGGGAGCACCGGGGAGCTGTTTTTT.